The clone carrying this T cell receptor beta chain came up a few times. The antigen is not known. Every sample had a minimum of 6.5 million PBMCs isolated. This sample was included in a study of blood T cells in healthy people across ages. Primers used in a second PCR of about 6 to 11 cycles were a sample-barcoded 5' primer and a J-beta primer mix. The template-switch adaptor was a 5' adaptor with 12 random nucleotides. It tagged each cDNA molecule. TCRdb re-called the 5' RACE reads through MiXCR, storing one row per CDR3 protein. The sample lists approximately 800,000 distinct CDR3 sequences; under 40% were seen once. V trimming: 3 bases; J trimming: 5 bases; junction bases outside the gene matches: 19. The CDR3 has 19 residues. Germline values: CDR1 MNHEY, CDR2 SVGAGI. Study results and limitations: No one knew whether donors had CMV, which possibly confounded expanded clonotype changes. Comparison with aged donors showed that long-lived donors had more naive CD4+ cells and higher diversity.

The V call is TRBV6-5, the J call TRBJ2-1, with 7 bases lining up with TRBD2. The source is a man aged 18 to 30 in good health. The sample comprised blood. The CDR3, as DNA: TGTGCCAGCAGTTATGGAGGGTTCGGACGGGGGGTATCAGACAATGAGCAGTTCTTC. This codes for CASSYGGFGRGVSDNEQFF.